This note documents a single TCR beta chain sequence. The target antigen is unknown. This specimen belongs to a study of cytomegalovirus exposure and HLA in healthy donors. Study-level points and caveats: The TCR clusters that emerged in the first cohort tended, a later analysis found, to co-occur in the approximately 130 validation repertoires.

Sequencing was performed with immunoSEQ multiplex PCR; in TCRdb, only in-frame clones are kept and a portion is missing. The table lists 140,000 or so clones, just over 90% of them singletons. Unmatched junction bases numbered 7, after V lost 5 bases and J lost 4 bases. This CDR3 is 17 amino acids long. Germline lookup yields CDR1 MGHRA and CDR2 YSYEKL. The origin of this receptor is a man between 18 and 35 years old in good health and CMV-seronegative. Sequenced sample: PBMCs. The chain employs TRBV4-1 and TRBJ2-1; TRBD2 aligns across 14 bases. CDR3 sequence (DNA): TGCGCCAGCAGCGATGATCGACTAGCGGGAGGGTACAATGAGCAGTTCTTC. Residues: CASSDDRLAGGYNEQFF.